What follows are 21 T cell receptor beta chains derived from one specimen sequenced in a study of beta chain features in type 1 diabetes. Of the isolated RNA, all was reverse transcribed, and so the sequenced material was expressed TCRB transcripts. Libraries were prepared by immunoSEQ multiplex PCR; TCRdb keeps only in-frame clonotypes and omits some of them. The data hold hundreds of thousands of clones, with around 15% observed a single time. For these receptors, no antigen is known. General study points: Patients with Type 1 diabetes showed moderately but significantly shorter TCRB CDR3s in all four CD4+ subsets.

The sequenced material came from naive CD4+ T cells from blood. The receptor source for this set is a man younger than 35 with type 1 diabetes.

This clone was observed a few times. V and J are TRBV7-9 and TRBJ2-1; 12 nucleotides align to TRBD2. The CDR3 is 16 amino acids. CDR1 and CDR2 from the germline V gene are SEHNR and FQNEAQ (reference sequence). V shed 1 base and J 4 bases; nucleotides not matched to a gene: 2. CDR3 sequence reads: CASSLGTSGAYNEQFF. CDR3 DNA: TGTGCCAGCAGCTTAGGGACTAGCGGGGCTTACAATGAGCAGTTCTTC. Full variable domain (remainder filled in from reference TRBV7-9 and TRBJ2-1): DTGVSQNPRHKITKRGQNVTFRCDPISEHNRLYWYRQTLGQGPEFLTYFQNEAQLEKSRLLSDRFSAERPKGSFSTLEIQRTEQGDSAMYLCASSLGTSGAYNEQFFGPGTRLTVL.

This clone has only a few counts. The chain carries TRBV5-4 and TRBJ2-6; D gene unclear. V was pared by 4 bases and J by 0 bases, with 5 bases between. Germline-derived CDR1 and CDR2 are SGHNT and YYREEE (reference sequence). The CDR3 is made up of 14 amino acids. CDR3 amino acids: CASSQVSGANVLTF. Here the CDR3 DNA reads TGTGCCAGCAGCCAAGTCTCTGGGGCCAACGTCCTGACTTTC.

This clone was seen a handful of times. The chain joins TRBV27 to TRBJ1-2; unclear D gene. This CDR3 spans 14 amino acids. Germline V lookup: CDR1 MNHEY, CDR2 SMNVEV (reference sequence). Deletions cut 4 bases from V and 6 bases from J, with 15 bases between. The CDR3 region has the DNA TGTGCCAGCAGTTCATCAGAGGGTATCCATGGCTACACCTTC. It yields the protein CASSSSEGIHGYTF.

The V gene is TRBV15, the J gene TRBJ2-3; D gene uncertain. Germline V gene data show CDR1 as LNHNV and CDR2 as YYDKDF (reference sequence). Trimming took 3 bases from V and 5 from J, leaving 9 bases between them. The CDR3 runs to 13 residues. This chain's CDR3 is CATSSSAQDTQYF. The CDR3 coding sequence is TGTGCCACCAGCAGCTCCGCTCAAGATACGCAGTATTTT.

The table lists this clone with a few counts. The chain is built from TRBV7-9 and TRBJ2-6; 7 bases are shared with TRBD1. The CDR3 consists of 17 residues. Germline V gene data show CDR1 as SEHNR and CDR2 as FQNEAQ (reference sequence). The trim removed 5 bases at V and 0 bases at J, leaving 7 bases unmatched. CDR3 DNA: TGTGCCAGCAGCACCCGACAGGGCCGCTCTGGGGCCAACGTCCTGACTTTC. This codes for CASSTRQGRSGANVLTF. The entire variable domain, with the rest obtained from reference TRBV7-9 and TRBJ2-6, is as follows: DTGVSQNPRHKITKRGQNVTFRCDPISEHNRLYWYRQTLGQGPEFLTYFQNEAQLEKSRLLSDRFSAERPKGSFSTLEIQRTEQGDSAMYLCASSTRQGRSGANVLTFGAGSRLTVL.

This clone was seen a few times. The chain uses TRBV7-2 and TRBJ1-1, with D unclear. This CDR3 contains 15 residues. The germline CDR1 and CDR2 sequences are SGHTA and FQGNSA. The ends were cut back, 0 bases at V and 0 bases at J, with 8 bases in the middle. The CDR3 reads CASSLASKMNTEAFF. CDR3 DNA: TGTGCCAGCAGCTTAGCGAGTAAAATGAACACTGAAGCTTTCTTT.

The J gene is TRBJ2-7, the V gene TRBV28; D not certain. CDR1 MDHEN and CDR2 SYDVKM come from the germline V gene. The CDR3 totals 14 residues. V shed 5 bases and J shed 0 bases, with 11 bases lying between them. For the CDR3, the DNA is TGTGCCAGCAGTCCTACCTGGACCTCCTACGAGCAGTACTTC. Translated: CASSPTWTSYEQYF.

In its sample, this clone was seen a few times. The chain's CDR3 is CASRLGGAVVGEQYF. The CDR3 DNA follows: TGTGCCAGCAGACTCGGGGGGGCGGTAGTTGGTGAGCAGTACTTC. This chain joins TRBV6-5 and TRBJ2-7; TRBD2 matches 8 bases. The ends lost 6 bases at V and 7 bases at J; junction bases unmatched: 14. The germline V gene has CDR1 MNHEY and CDR2 SVGAGI. This CDR3 has 15 residues.

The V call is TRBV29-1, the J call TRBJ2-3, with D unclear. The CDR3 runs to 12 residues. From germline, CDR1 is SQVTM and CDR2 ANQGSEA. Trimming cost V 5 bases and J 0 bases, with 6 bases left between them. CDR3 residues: CSVSGSTDTQYF. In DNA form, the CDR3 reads TGCAGCGTTAGTGGGAGCACAGATACGCAGTATTTT.

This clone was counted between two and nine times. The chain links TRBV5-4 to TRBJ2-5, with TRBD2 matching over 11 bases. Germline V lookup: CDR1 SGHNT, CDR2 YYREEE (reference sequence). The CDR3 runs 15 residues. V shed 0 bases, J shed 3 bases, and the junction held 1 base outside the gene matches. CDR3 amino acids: CASSLGGLAEETQYF. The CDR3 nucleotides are TGTGCCAGCAGCTTGGGGGGACTAGCGGAAGAGACCCAGTACTTC. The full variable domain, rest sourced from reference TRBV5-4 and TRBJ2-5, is ETGVTQSPTHLIKTRGQQVTLRCSSQSGHNTVSWYQQALGQGPQFIFQYYREEENGRGNFPPRFSGLQFPNYSSELNVNALELDDSALYLCASSLGGLAEETQYFGPGTRLLVL.

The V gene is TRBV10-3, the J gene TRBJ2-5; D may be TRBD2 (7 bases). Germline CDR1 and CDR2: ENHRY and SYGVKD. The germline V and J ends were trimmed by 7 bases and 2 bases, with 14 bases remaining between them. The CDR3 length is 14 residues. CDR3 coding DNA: TGTGCCATCAAGGGGGGAGGGCCTCAAGAGACCCAGTACTTC. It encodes CAIKGGGPQETQYF.

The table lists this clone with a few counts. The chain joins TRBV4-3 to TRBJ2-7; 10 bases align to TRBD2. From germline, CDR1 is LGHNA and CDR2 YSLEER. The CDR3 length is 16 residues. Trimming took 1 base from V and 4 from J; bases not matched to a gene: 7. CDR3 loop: CASSQGSGGAVYEQYF. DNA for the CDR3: TGCGCCAGCAGCCAAGGAAGCGGGGGGGCGGTTTACGAGCAGTACTTC.

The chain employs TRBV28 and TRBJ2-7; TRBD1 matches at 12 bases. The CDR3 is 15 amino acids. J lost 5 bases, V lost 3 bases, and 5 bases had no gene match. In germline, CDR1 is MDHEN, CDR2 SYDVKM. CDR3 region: CASSLAGTGGHEQYF. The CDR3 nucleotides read TGTGCCAGCAGTTTGGCCGGGACAGGGGGCCACGAGCAGTACTTC.

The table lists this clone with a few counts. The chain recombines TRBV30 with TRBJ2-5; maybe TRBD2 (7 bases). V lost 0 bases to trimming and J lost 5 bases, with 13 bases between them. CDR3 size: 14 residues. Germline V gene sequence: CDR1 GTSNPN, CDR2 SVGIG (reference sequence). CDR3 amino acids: CAWSVGGPGETQYF. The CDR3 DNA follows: TGTGCCTGGAGTGTCGGGGGGCCCGGGGAGACCCAGTACTTC.

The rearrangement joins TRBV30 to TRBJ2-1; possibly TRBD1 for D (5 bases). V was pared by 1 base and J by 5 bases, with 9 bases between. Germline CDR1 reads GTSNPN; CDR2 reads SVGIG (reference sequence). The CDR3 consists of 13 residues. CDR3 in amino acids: CAWSGTPDNEQFF. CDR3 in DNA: TGTGCCTGGAGTGGGACACCAGACAATGAGCAGTTCTTC.

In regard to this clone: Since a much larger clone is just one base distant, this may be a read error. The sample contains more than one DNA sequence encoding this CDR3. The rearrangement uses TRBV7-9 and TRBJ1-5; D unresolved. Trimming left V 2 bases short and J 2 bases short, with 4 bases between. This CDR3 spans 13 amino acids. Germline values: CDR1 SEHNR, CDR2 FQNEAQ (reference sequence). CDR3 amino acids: CASSLKGNQPQHF. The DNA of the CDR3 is TGTGCCAGCAGCTTAAAGGGCAATCAGCCCCAGCATTTT.

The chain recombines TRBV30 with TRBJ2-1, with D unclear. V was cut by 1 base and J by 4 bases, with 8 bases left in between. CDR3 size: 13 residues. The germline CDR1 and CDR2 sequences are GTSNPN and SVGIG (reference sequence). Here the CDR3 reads CAWSGRMYNEQFF. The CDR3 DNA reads TGTGCCTGGAGTGGCCGGATGTACAATGAGCAGTTCTTC.

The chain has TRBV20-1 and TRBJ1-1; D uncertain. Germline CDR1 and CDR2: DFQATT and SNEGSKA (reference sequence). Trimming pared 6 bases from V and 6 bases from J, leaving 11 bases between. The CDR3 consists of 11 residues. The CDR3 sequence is CSAGKVSEAFF. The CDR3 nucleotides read TGCAGTGCCGGGAAGGTGTCTGAAGCTTTCTTT.

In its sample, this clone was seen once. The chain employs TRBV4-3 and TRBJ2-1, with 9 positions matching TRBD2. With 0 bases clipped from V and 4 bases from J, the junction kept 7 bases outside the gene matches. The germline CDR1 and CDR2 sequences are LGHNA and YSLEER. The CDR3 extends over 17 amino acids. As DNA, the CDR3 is TGCGCCAGCAGCCAAGATTCCCTAGCGGGGTCATACAATGAGCAGTTCTTC. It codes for CASSQDSLAGSYNEQFF.

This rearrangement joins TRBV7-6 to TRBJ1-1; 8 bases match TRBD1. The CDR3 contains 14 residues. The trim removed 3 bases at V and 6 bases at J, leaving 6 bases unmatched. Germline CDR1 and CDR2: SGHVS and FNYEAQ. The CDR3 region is CASSFQGAISEAFF. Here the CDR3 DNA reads TGTGCCAGCAGCTTCCAGGGGGCGATCTCTGAAGCTTTCTTT.

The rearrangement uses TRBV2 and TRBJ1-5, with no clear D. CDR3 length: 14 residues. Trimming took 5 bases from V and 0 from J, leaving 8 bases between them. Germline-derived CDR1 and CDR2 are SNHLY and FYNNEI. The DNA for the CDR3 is TGTGCCAGCAGTAGAGACACTAGCAATCAGCCCCAGCATTTT. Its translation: CASSRDTSNQPQHF.